The clone carrying this T cell receptor (beta chain) turned up a few times. These data are taken from a study of T-cell memory formation after mild COVID-19. The CDR3 spans 15 residues. CDR1 is DFQATT, CDR2 SNEGSKA, per germline (reference sequence). The V and J ends lost 0 bases and 3 bases, in that order; junction bases with no gene match: 7. TCRdb re-analysed the 5' RACE reads in MiXCR, keeping a single row per CDR3 protein. The sample has under 450,000 distinct CDR3 sequences; around a fifth are singletons. Specimen: PBMCs or a T cell subset sorted from them (not recorded which). The receptor was derived from a man between 18 and 35 years old who had mild COVID-19 (a few samples of this study predate the infection). Cell type and time point are not known. The chain couples TRBV20-1 to TRBJ2-5, with 7 bases identical to TRBD2. The chain's CDR3 is CSARDGASGEETQYF. CDR3 DNA: TGCAGTGCTAGAGATGGGGCTAGCGGAGAAGAGACCCAGTACTTC.